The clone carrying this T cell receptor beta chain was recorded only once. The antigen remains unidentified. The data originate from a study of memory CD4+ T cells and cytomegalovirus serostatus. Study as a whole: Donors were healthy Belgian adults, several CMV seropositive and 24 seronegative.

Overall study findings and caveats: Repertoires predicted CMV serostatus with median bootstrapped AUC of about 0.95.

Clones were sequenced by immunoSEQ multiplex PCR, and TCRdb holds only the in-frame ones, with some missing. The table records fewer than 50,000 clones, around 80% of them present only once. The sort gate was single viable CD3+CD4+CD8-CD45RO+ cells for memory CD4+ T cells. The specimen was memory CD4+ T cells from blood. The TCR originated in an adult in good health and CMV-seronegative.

CDR3 nucleotide sequence: TGTGCTAGTGGTTTGGCGACTAGCGGACACACCGGGGAGCTGTTTTTT. This gives the protein CASGLATSGHTGELFF. The chain employs TRBV12-5 and TRBJ2-2; 9 bases agree with TRBD2. Germline V CDR1 and CDR2: LGHNT, FRNRAP. The CDR3 totals 16 residues. V shed 1 base and J 3 bases; nucleotides not matched to a gene: 3.